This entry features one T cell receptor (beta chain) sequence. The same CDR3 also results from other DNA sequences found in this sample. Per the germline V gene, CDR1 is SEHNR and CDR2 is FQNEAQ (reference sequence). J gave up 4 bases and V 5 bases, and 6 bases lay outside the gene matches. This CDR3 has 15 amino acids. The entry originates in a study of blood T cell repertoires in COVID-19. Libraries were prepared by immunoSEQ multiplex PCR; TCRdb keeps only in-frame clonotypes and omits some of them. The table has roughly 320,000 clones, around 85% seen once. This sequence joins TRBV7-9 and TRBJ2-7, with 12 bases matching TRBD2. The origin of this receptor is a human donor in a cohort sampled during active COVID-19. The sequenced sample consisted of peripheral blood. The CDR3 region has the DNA TGTGCCAGCAGCCCCCTAGCGGGGGGGCCTTACGAGCAGTACTTC. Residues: CASSPLAGGPYEQYF.